These 18 T cell receptor beta chains share one sample of origin, sequenced in a study of control samples from healthy donors and cancer patients. The repertoire was sequenced with immunoSEQ multiplex PCR; TCRdb's copy has only in-frame clones and lacks some. The sample shows more than 100,000 clones, roughly 91% of them seen only once. Input material: PBMCs. The receptors stem from a man aged 50 to 60 with head and neck cancer.

The chain uses TRBV9 and TRBJ1-4; D is ambiguous. Germline values: CDR1 SGDLS, CDR2 YYNGEE. V was cut by 2 bases and J by 0 bases, with 5 bases left in between. The CDR3 covers 14 residues. Written as DNA, the CDR3 is TGTGCCAGCAGCGTCAGTCCAACTAATGAAAAACTGTTTTTT. It is translated as CASSVSPTNEKLFF.

The chain links TRBV27 to TRBJ2-7; tentative D call: TRBD2 (6 bases). With 3 bases removed from V and 3 bases from J, the gap between germline ends came to 9 bases. This CDR3 has 13 amino acids. Looked up from germline, CDR1 is MNHEY and CDR2 is SMNVEV (reference sequence). The CDR3 is CASSFQGGYEQYF. The CDR3 DNA reads as TGTGCCAGCAGTTTTCAGGGAGGCTACGAGCAGTACTTC.

The CDR3, as DNA: TGTGCCAGCAGCTTGACAGGGGGCGGCTACACCTTC. It codes for CASSLTGGGYTF. The rearrangement links TRBV7-9 to TRBJ1-2; 10 bases are shared with TRBD1. The CDR3 spans 12 residues. Germline values: CDR1 SEHNR, CDR2 FQNEAQ (reference sequence). V lost 3 bases and J lost 8; bases outside the gene matches: 0.

This chain links TRBV7-2 with TRBJ2-1, with 11 bases that match TRBD2. The CDR3 consists of 18 residues. Looked up from germline, CDR1 is SGHTA and CDR2 is FQGNSA. V lost 1 base, J lost 6 bases, and 11 bases stayed unmatched. The CDR3 is CASSLVLTSGRGRNEQFF. CDR3 in DNA: TGTGCCAGCAGCTTAGTATTAACTAGCGGGAGAGGTCGCAATGAGCAGTTCTTC.

The rearrangement links TRBV27 to TRBJ2-1; TRBD2 matches 14 bases. The germline V gene has CDR1 MNHEY and CDR2 SMNVEV (reference sequence). The V gene end was trimmed by 3 bases and the J gene end by 7 bases; junction bases not matched to a gene: 14. This CDR3 has 19 amino acids. CDR3 DNA sequence: TGTGCCAGCAGTTTCAAGGGGACTAGCGGGGGCGTTAAACATAATGAGCAGTTCTTC. Translated: CASSFKGTSGGVKHNEQFF.

The chain carries TRBV7-9 and TRBJ1-2; D perhaps matches TRBD1 (6 bases). Trimming stripped 5 bases from V and 0 bases from J, with 13 bases between. This CDR3 comprises 15 residues. CDR1 is SEHNR, CDR2 FQNEAQ, per germline (reference sequence). Here the CDR3 reads CASSPQDSPNYGYTF. The CDR3, as DNA: TGTGCCAGCAGCCCGCAGGACAGCCCTAACTATGGCTACACCTTC. Looking up the rest from reference TRBV7-9 and TRBJ1-2 gives the full variable domain: DTGVSQNPRHKITKRGQNVTFRCDPISEHNRLYWYRQTLGQGPEFLTYFQNEAQLEKSRLLSDRFSAERPKGSFSTLEIQRTEQGDSAMYLCASSPQDSPNYGYTFGSGTRLTVV.

This clone is a singleton in its sample. A junction boundary mismatches the germline segment, possibly from a read error. This chain uses TRBV20-1 with TRBJ1-1, with D possibly TRBD1 on 5 matching bases. In germline, CDR1 is DFQATT, CDR2 SNEGSKA (reference sequence). The CDR3 is 11 residues long. For the CDR3, the DNA is TGCAGTGCTAGGGGAGGTAAGGGGTCGATCTTT. Its translation is CSARGGKGSIF.

J is TRBJ2-2 and V is TRBV5-4; the D gene is possibly TRBD2 (6 bases). Trimming pared 4 bases from V and 5 bases from J, leaving 24 bases between. CDR3 size: 18 residues. The germline CDR1 and CDR2 sequences are SGHNT and YYREEE (reference sequence). CDR3 sequence: CASSPGVGSSYNTGELFF. The CDR3 DNA sequence: TGTGCCAGCAGCCCGGGGGTGGGCTCCTCGTATAATACCGGGGAGCTGTTTTTT.

The V and J genes are TRBV4-1 and TRBJ2-7, with TRBD1 matching over 9 bases. CDR1 MGHRA and CDR2 YSYEKL come from the germline V gene. V gave up 1 base and J gave up 3 bases; unmatched junction bases: 4. The CDR3 consists of 15 residues. This chain's CDR3 is CASSQAGTGHYEQYF. CDR3 in DNA: TGCGCCAGCAGCCAAGCAGGGACAGGGCACTACGAGCAGTACTTC.

As concerns this clone: At one end the junction does not follow the germline gene, possibly because of a read error. Other DNA sequences of this sample code for an identical CDR3. The J gene is TRBJ2-1, the V gene TRBV7-2, with 7 bases identical to TRBD2. This CDR3 has 15 amino acids. Germline-derived CDR1 and CDR2 are SGHTA and FQGNSA. This CDR3 is CASSASGNSYNEQFF. The CDR3 bases are TGTGCCAGCAGCGCGAGCGGGAACTCCTACAATGAACAGTTCTTC.

The rearrangement joins TRBV5-1 to TRBJ1-2; D is possibly TRBD1 (6 bases). In germline, CDR1 is SGHRS, CDR2 YFSETQ. V lost 5 bases and J lost 6, with 11 bases in between. CDR3 length: 12 amino acids. The CDR3 sequence: CASSQNRDGYTF. In DNA, the CDR3 is TGCGCCAGCAGTCAGAACAGGGATGGCTACACCTTC.

This clone was recorded only once. The CDR3 coding sequence is TGTGCCAGCACTTCGCCGGGACTAGCGATTAGCACAGATACGCAGTATTTT. Translated, it gives CASTSPGLAISTDTQYF. The rearrangement joins TRBV28 to TRBJ2-3, with TRBD2 identical over 10 bases. Germline V lookup: CDR1 MDHEN, CDR2 SYDVKM. This CDR3 is built from 17 residues. V was pared by 7 bases and J by 0 bases, with 10 bases of the junction left unmatched.

This chain joins TRBV28 and TRBJ1-1; 7 bases are a match to TRBD1. The CDR3 is made up of 12 amino acids. Trimming at V came to 8 bases and at J to 6 bases, leaving 6 bases not matched to a gene. Germline CDR1 is MDHEN and CDR2 is SYDVKM. CDR3 loop: CASRKGQPEAFF. The CDR3 nucleotides read TGTGCCAGCCGAAAGGGACAGCCTGAAGCTTTCTTT.

The CDR3 DNA follows: TGTGCCAGCAGCCTTTCGAGGACAACTCAGCCCCAGCATTTT. Encoded protein: CASSLSRTTQPQHF. The J gene is TRBJ1-5, the V gene TRBV3-1 (or the pseudogene TRBV3-2), with D perhaps TRBD1 (5 bases). Germline assignment: CDR1 LGHDT and CDR2 YNNKEL (reference sequence). V dropped 4 bases and J dropped 6 bases, with 13 bases sitting between them. The CDR3 is 14 residues long.

The chain employs TRBV7-2 and TRBJ1-2, with D hard to call. The V end was cut by 3 bases, the J end by 5 bases, with 13 bases between. CDR1 is SGHTA and CDR2 is FQGNSA in the germline V gene. CDR3 length: 14 amino acids. The CDR3 DNA sequence: TGTGCCAGCAGCTTTAGTCCGGTGCGTTATGGCTACACCTTC. This gives the protein CASSFSPVRYGYTF.

The chain links TRBV11-3 to TRBJ2-1; D is ambiguous. The V and J ends lost 1 base and 0 bases respectively, with 10 bases between them. CDR1 is SGHNT and CDR2 is YENEEA in the germline V gene. CDR3 length: 16 amino acids. CDR3 coding DNA: TGTGCCAGCAGCTTAGGACTCGAAAGCTCCTACAATGAGCAGTTCTTC. Encoded protein: CASSLGLESSYNEQFF.

This clone has just one count. The chain combines TRBV4-1 with TRBJ2-2; tentative D call: TRBD1 (5 bases). This CDR3 is 16 amino acids long. Germline V gene lookup returns CDR1 MGHRA and CDR2 YSYEKL. V shed 2 bases and J shed 0 bases, with 10 bases lying between them. CDR3 region: CASSQLTDTNTGELFF. The DNA of the CDR3 is TGCGCCAGCAGCCAATTGACAGATACGAACACCGGGGAGCTGTTTTTT.

As regards this clone: At one of its ends the junction is not consistent with the germline gene, which may arise from a read error. The chain uses TRBV11-2 and TRBJ2-7, with 11 bases matching TRBD2. The CDR3 length is 13 residues. Germline V lookup: CDR1 SGHAT, CDR2 FQNNGV. The DNA for the CDR3 is TGTGCCAGCAGCTTAACTCAACTAGCGGGAGAAGAGTTC. It yields the protein CASSLTQLAGEEF.